A selection of T cell receptor beta chains follows, all from one sample in a study of a mutant IDH1 vaccine in newly diagnosed glioma. These receptors are not linked to any known antigen. Repertoires were generated with immunoSEQ multiplex PCR, while TCRdb's copy carries only in-frame clones and drops some. This table holds 110,000 or so clones, about 90% found once. The sample consisted of PBMCs, taken from a glioma patient whose treatment included an IDH1 peptide vaccine. The receptors derive from a woman aged 45-65 years with glioma. Both conserved end residues are part of each CDR3. D genes are given only for firm matches. Where a row states a size, it is once, few, many or the class of an expanded clone; other rows omit it.

clone_size d_call j_call v_call cdr3_nt cdr3_aa
- - TRBJ1-5 TRBV10-2 TGCGCCAGCAGTGAGGGGGCCCTGGGACAGCCCCAGCATTTT CASSEGALGQPQHF
- - TRBJ1-1 TRBV5-1 TGCGCCAGCAGCCCCCTGGGAGTGTTGAACACTGAAGCTTTCTTT CASSPLGVLNTEAFF
- - TRBJ1-2 TRBV12-5 TGTGCTAGTGGAAACGGACAGACGTATGGCTACACCTTC CASGNGQTYGYTF
- - TRBJ2-6 TRBV7-8 TGTGCCAGCAGCTCCCCCGAGACAAGAACTTCTGGGGCCAACGTCCTGACTTTC CASSSPETRTSGANVLTF
- TRBD2 TRBJ2-3 TRBV5-1 TGCGCCAGCAGCTTTTGGGGAGGGCCTGAAGATACGCAGTATTTT CASSFWGGPEDTQYF
- TRBD1 TRBJ1-2 TRBV18 TGTGCCAGCTCACCACGAGACAGGGAGTTCGGTTATGGCTACACCTTC CASSPRDREFGYGYTF
- - TRBJ1-1 TRBV5-1 TGCGCCAGCAGCTTGGGTTTTAGGCAAGAAGCTTTCTTT CASSLGFRQEAFF
- TRBD1 TRBJ1-4 TRBV9 TGTGCCAGCAGCGGCGACAGGGGGCGCGAAAAACTGTTTTTT CASSGDRGREKLFF
- - TRBJ2-7 TRBV11-2 TGTGCCAGCAGCGGGAGTTGGGGGAACATTCGTCTCGAGCAGTACTTC CASSGSWGNIRLEQYF
- - TRBJ2-7 TRBV10-3 TGTGCCACCTCCGCCCGGCGCTACGAGCAGTACTTC CATSARRYEQYF
- - TRBJ2-3 TRBV2 TGTGCCAGCAGTGAAAGGACAGATACGCAGTATTTT CASSERTDTQYF
- TRBD1 TRBJ1-2 TRBV6-6 TGTGCCAGCAGTTACGGGCAGGGGGATAACTATGGCTACACCTTC CASSYGQGDNYGYTF
- - TRBJ1-2 TRBV7-5 TGTGCCAGAAGCCCAGACCAGGGGGGACAGTCGCTGTATGGCTACACCTTC CARSPDQGGQSLYGYTF
- TRBD1 TRBJ2-4 TRBV19 TGTGCCAGTACCTCGGACAGGGCCAGCGGCATTCAGTACTTC CASTSDRASGIQYF
- - TRBJ1-2 TRBV2 TGTGCCAGCAGTCCGACAGCCTCCCGAAGCTACACCTTC CASSPTASRSYTF
- - TRBJ1-6 TRBV28 TGTGCCAGCAGTCTACGTGGGGGTTTGACACCCCTCCACTTT CASSLRGGLTPLHF
- - TRBJ1-3 TRBV10-3 TGTGCCATCAGTGAGTCTTCAGGAACTGGAAACACCATATATTTT CAISESSGTGNTIYF
- - TRBJ1-2 TRBV6-5 TGTGCCAGCAGTGTATCAGGGATGGGCTACACCTTC CASSVSGMGYTF
once - TRBJ2-5 TRBV9 TGTGCCAGCAGCGTAGTCGGTAGGACACTGAAAGAGACCCAGTACTTC CASSVVGRTLKETQYF
- - TRBJ2-7 TRBV7-9 TGTGCCAGCAGCTTAGTCGGGAGTTCACCCTACGAGCAGTACTTC CASSLVGSSPYEQYF
- TRBD2 TRBJ2-5 TRBV18 TGTGCCAGCTCACCACAGGGACTAGCGGGAAGAGAGACCCAGTACTTC CASSPQGLAGRETQYF
- - TRBJ1-4 TRBV28 TGTGCCAGCAGTTCTGTGACAGGATCTAATGAAAAACTGTTTTTT CASSSVTGSNEKLFF
- - TRBJ1-1 TRBV30 TGTGCCTGGAGTGTAGGGCCCGCTGAAGCTTTCTTT CAWSVGPAEAFF
- TRBD1 TRBJ2-1 TRBV15 TGTGCCACCAGCAGAGATAGAAGGGACAGGGGGCAACAGTTCTTC CATSRDRRDRGQQFF
- TRBD2 TRBJ2-4 TRBV30 TGTGCCTGGGCCCCGGGAGGAGCCAAAAACATTCAGTACTTC CAWAPGGAKNIQYF
- TRBD1 TRBJ2-7 TRBV5-1 TGCGCCAGCAGCTTCCGACAGGGGTTGTCCTACGAGCAGTACTTC CASSFRQGLSYEQYF
- TRBD1 TRBJ2-5 TRBV28 TGTGCCAGCAAGGCGGGACAGGGGGGAGAGACCCAGTACTTC CASKAGQGGETQYF
- - TRBJ2-5 TRBV27 TGTGCCAGCAGATCCCTCCAGGGGACCCAGTACTTC CASRSLQGTQYF
- TRBD1 TRBJ1-2 TRBV2 TGTGCCAGCAGTTGGGACAGGGAAGACTATGGCTACACCTTC CASSWDREDYGYTF